This T cell receptor beta chain was identified in a study of cytomegalovirus exposure and HLA in healthy donors. Study in general: A subsequent analysis reported that the approximately 120 validation repertoires were produced on the same platform that had also been used for the approximately 710 first-cohort repertoires.

Regarding the study as a whole: Reports described diagnosis of cytomegalovirus status by the classifier as highly specific and sensitive. Subsequent analysis of the roughly 120 validation repertoires found a tendency for first-cohort TCR clusters to co-occur. There were three CMV-associated chains whose specificity for CMV antigens was confirmed in vitro.

The CDR3 runs 15 residues. With 4 bases removed from V and 4 bases from J, the gap between germline ends came to 14 bases. Germline CDR1 is SGHRS and CDR2 is YFSETQ. In regard to this clone: Its antigen is unknown.

Libraries were prepared by immunoSEQ multiplex PCR; TCRdb keeps only in-frame clonotypes and omits some of them. The sample records nearly 200,000 clones, about 79% being singletons. The chain combines TRBV5-1 with TRBJ2-2; tentatively, D is TRBD2 (5 bases). Specimen: PBMCs. The source of this sequence is a woman under 40 in good health and CMV-seropositive. The CDR3 nucleotides read TGCGCCAGCAGCCCGTTAGGGCGGGCCACCGGGGAGCTGTTTTTT. Its translation is CASSPLGRATGELFF.